These T cell receptor beta chains were read from a single sample in a study of T cells in Graves' hyperthyroidism and ophthalmopathy. TCRdb fed the multiplex PCR reads into MiXCR, producing one record per CDR3 protein. The table shows a few hundred thousand distinct CDR3 sequences, with about 20% occurring only once. Sequenced: blood. The receptor source for this set is a woman between 18 and 29 years old with Graves' hyperthyroidism. The CDR3 runs from the conserved cysteine through the conserved F or W. A D gene is named only where the DNA matches it firmly. A row's size may be missing; if present it is once, few, many or a size class.

CDR3aa | CDR3nt | v_gene | d_gene | j_gene | abundance
CSARGFQGALIVEQYF | TGCAGTGCTAGAGGCTTCCAGGGGGCCCTCATAGTCGAGCAGTACTTC | TRBV20-1 | TRBD1 | TRBJ2-7 | few
CASSHDRGYGNTEAFF | TGTGCCAGCAGCCACGACAGGGGGTACGGGAACACTGAAGCTTTCTTT | TRBV9 | TRBD1 | TRBJ1-1 | many
CSVDRANTEAFF | TGCAGCGTTGACCGAGCGAACACTGAAGCTTTCTTT | TRBV29-1 | NA | TRBJ1-1 | many
CASSLRPTGAFF | TGTGCCAGCAGTTTAAGACCCACCGGGGCTTTCTTT | TRBV28 | NA | TRBJ1-1 | many
CASSLGGAEAFF | TGTGCCAGCAGTTTGGGGGGAGCTGAAGCTTTCTTT | TRBV12-3/TRBV12-4 | NA | TRBJ1-1 | many
CATVNGGNIQYF | TGTGCTACCGTCAATGGCGGAAACATTCAGTACTTC | TRBV7-7 | NA | TRBJ2-4 | many
CASSQVAQSTYEQYF | TGCGCCAGCAGCCAAGTCGCACAGAGCACCTACGAGCAGTACTTC | TRBV4-1 | NA | TRBJ2-7 | many
CATSPGPFTYEQYF | TGTGCCACCAGCCCGGGACCGTTCACCTACGAGCAGTACTTC | TRBV15 | NA | TRBJ2-7 | many
CASRSEGYTEAFF | TGTGCCAGCAGGTCTGAGGGTTACACTGAAGCTTTCTTT | TRBV12-3/TRBV12-4 | NA | TRBJ1-1 | many
CASSSGGAEQYF | TGCGCCAGCAGTAGCGGGGGGGCCGAGCAGTACTTC | TRBV10-2 | TRBD2 | TRBJ2-7 | many
CAAPSSPAYEQYF | TGTGCCGCCCCTTCGTCCCCCGCCTACGAGCAGTACTTC | TRBV9 | NA | TRBJ2-7 | many
CASTPGGDYSYEQYF | TGCGCCAGCACCCCCGGGGGGGACTACTCCTACGAGCAGTACTTC | TRBV5-1 | TRBD2 | TRBJ2-7 | many
CASRTFSFSSGNTIYF | TGTGCCAGCAGGACCTTCTCGTTCAGCTCTGGAAACACCATATATTTT | TRBV6-5 | NA | TRBJ1-3 | many
CASSTGLARGETQYF | TGCGCCAGCAGCACCGGACTAGCTCGGGGGGAGACCCAGTACTTC | TRBV5-1 | TRBD2 | TRBJ2-5 | many
CASIRGFGTEAFF | TGTGCCAGCATCCGGGGATTTGGCACTGAAGCTTTCTTT | TRBV28 | NA | TRBJ1-1 | many
CATGRGANYGYTF | TGTGCCACCGGGCGCGGCGCTAACTATGGCTACACCTTC | TRBV15 | NA | TRBJ1-2 | many
CASIRLSNQPQHF | TGTGCCAGCATCCGGCTGAGCAATCAGCCCCAGCATTTT | TRBV27 | NA | TRBJ1-5 | many
CATSDWVSGTGGYEQYF | TGTGCCACCAGTGATTGGGTATCCGGGACAGGGGGCTACGAGCAGTACTTC | TRBV24-1 | TRBD1 | TRBJ2-7 | many
CASSPLGYTGELFF | TGTGCCAGCAGCCCCCTCGGGTACACCGGGGAGCTGTTTTTT | TRBV6-1 | NA | TRBJ2-2 | few
CASRAGPQETQYF | TGTGCCAGCAGGGCGGGGCCTCAAGAGACCCAGTACTTC | TRBV2 | NA | TRBJ2-5 | many
CASSADREGTQYF | TGTGCCAGCAGTGCCGACAGAGAGGGGACCCAGTACTTC | TRBV2 | NA | TRBJ2-5 | many
CASSYSGTDNYGYTF | TGTGCCAGCAGTTACTCCGGGACAGACAACTATGGCTACACCTTC | TRBV6-5 | TRBD1 | TRBJ1-2 | NA
CASRGLDQETQYF | TGTGCCAGCAGAGGACTCGACCAAGAGACCCAGTACTTC | TRBV12-3/TRBV12-4 | NA | TRBJ2-5 | NA
CASSVDGRGRFTEAFF | TGTGCCAGCAGCGTAGATGGCAGGGGGCGCTTTACTGAAGCTTTCTTT | TRBV9 | TRBD1 | TRBJ1-1 | many
CASSYRSGTSGKGYTF | TGTGCCAGCAGTTACCGAAGCGGGACAAGCGGGAAGGGCTACACCTTC | TRBV6-5 | NA | TRBJ1-2 | many
CASSYATGGEVTGELFF | TGTGCCAGCAGTTACGCAACAGGGGGCGAAGTGACCGGGGAGCTGTTTTTT | TRBV6-5 | TRBD1 | TRBJ2-2 | many
CASSVGATFGEAFF | TGTGCCAGCAGCGTAGGGGCCACCTTCGGTGAAGCTTTCTTT | TRBV9 | NA | TRBJ1-1 | NA
CASSSGHNLYEQYF | TGTGCCAGCAGTTCGGGACACAATCTCTACGAGCAGTACTTC | TRBV27 | NA | TRBJ2-7 | few
CAISEGPSSGNTIYF | TGTGCCATCAGTGAGGGCCCTAGCTCTGGAAACACCATATATTTT | TRBV10-3 | NA | TRBJ1-3 | many
CASSLAGVWSYGYTF | TGTGCCAGCAGCTTAGCAGGAGTATGGTCCTATGGCTACACCTTC | TRBV13 | NA | TRBJ1-2 | NA
CASSFSADNSQETQYF | TGTGCCAGCAGTTTTTCGGCCGACAATAGCCAAGAGACCCAGTACTTC | TRBV28 | NA | TRBJ2-5 | many
CASSFSSRGPIEAFF | TGTGCCAGCAGTTTTTCGAGCAGGGGTCCCATTGAAGCTTTCTTT | TRBV12-3/TRBV12-4 | NA | TRBJ1-1 | NA
CASSVPGQANEQYF | TGTGCCAGCAGTGTTCCGGGACAGGCCAACGAGCAGTACTTC | TRBV28 | TRBD1 | TRBJ2-7 | many
CASSPRNQGLNGELFF | TGTGCCAGCAGCCCCCGAAATCAGGGGCTGAACGGGGAGCTGTTTTTC | TRBV7-3 | NA | TRBJ2-2 | NA
CASSLGPSNQPQHF | TGTGCCAGCAGTTTGGGGCCTAGCAATCAGCCCCAGCATTTT | TRBV12-3/TRBV12-4 | NA | TRBJ1-5 | many
CASRLGWNTEAFF | TGTGCCAGCAGATTGGGGTGGAACACTGAAGCTTTCTTT | TRBV27 | NA | TRBJ1-1 | many
CASSDRARGHEQYF | TGCGCCAGTTCGGACAGGGCCCGCGGACACGAGCAGTACTTC | TRBV4-1 | TRBD1 | TRBJ2-7 | NA
CASSPLIQGEQYF | TGCGCCAGCAGCCCCCTTATCCAAGGGGAGCAGTACTTC | TRBV5-1 | NA | TRBJ2-7 | many
CASKGDKARGVHSNQPQHF | TGTGCCAGTAAAGGGGACAAAGCCAGGGGGGTCCATAGCAATCAGCCCCAGCATTTT | TRBV19 | TRBD1 | TRBJ1-5 | few
CASSRMTKARFLSQYF | TGTGCCAGCAGCCGAATGACAAAGGCTCGTTTTTTGTCCCAGTACTTC | TRBV7-8 | NA | TRBJ2-5 | many
CASSEQGGSSPLHF | TGTGCCAGCAGTGAACAGGGTGGCAGTTCACCCCTCCACTTT | TRBV6-1 | NA | TRBJ1-6 | few
CASREGVRLAGAQETQYF | TGCGCCAGCAGGGAAGGGGTCCGCCTAGCGGGGGCACAAGAGACCCAGTACTTC | TRBV4-1 | TRBD2 | TRBJ2-5 | NA
CASSPPGGVETQYF | TGTGCCAGCAGTCCCCCGGGGGGTGTAGAGACCCAGTACTTC | TRBV12-3/TRBV12-4 | TRBD2 | TRBJ2-5 | few
CASRPGQGRYGYTF | TGTGCCAGCAGGCCAGGACAGGGCCGCTATGGCTACACCTTC | TRBV6-1 | TRBD1 | TRBJ1-2 | NA
CSATRDPGRQETQYF | TGCAGTGCTACCCGGGACCCGGGACGCCAAGAGACCCAGTACTTC | TRBV20-1 | NA | TRBJ2-5 | many
CASSAHRNEAFF | TGTGCCAGCAGCGCCCACAGAAATGAAGCTTTCTTT | TRBV11-2 | NA | TRBJ1-1 | many
CAIEAAENTEAFF | TGTGCCATCGAAGCTGCGGAAAACACTGAAGCTTTCTTT | TRBV10-3 | NA | TRBJ1-1 | few
CRPGTDYEQYF | TGCAGACCTGGGACCGACTACGAGCAGTACTTC | TRBV20-1 | NA | TRBJ2-7 | many
CASSPRAGARTEAFF | TGCGCCAGCAGCCCCCGGGCGGGGGCGCGTACTGAAGCTTTCTTT | TRBV4-1 | NA | TRBJ1-1 | few
CASSEAGEREQYF | TGCGCCAGCAGCGAAGCGGGGGAACGCGAGCAGTACTTC | TRBV5-1 | TRBD2 | TRBJ2-7 | NA
CASSPHGSSGGGYTF | TGTGCCAGCAGCCCCCATGGGTCCTCCGGAGGAGGCTACACCTTC | TRBV12-3/TRBV12-4 | NA | TRBJ1-2 | many
CASSISEETQYF | TGCGCCAGCAGCATCTCGGAAGAGACCCAGTACTTC | TRBV5-1 | NA | TRBJ2-5 | few
CASSAAQGQETQYF | TGTGCCAGCTCAGCAGCACAGGGACAAGAGACCCAGTACTTC | TRBV18 | NA | TRBJ2-5 | few
CASSGGYTEAFF | TGTGCCAGCAGTGGAGGGTACACTGAAGCTTTCTTT | TRBV12-3/TRBV12-4 | NA | TRBJ1-1 | many
CSAFPKGTEAFF | TGCAGTGCTTTTCCTAAGGGTACTGAAGCTTTCTTT | TRBV20-1 | NA | TRBJ1-1 | many
CAWSRGIAKNIQYF | TGTGCCTGGAGTAGAGGGATAGCCAAAAACATTCAGTACTTC | TRBV30 | NA | TRBJ2-4 | many
CASSLFLSEQYF | TGTGCCAGCAGTTTATTCCTCTCAGAGCAGTACTTC | TRBV28 | NA | TRBJ2-7 | many
CASSLWASGATYEQYF | TGTGCCAGCAGTTTATGGGCTAGCGGGGCCACCTACGAGCAGTACTTC | TRBV27 | TRBD2 | TRBJ2-7 | few
CASFGSIAKNIKYF | TGTGCCAGCTTCGGAAGTATAGCCAAAAACATTAAGTACTTC | TRBV6-1 | NA | TRBJ2-4 | many
CASRPTSGGTYEQYF | TGTGCCAGCAGACCCACTAGCGGGGGGACCTACGAGCAGTACTTC | TRBV6-2/TRBV6-3 | TRBD2 | TRBJ2-7 | many